Shown below are 30 T cell receptor beta chains from a single sample sequenced in a study of blood T cell repertoires in COVID-19. The table came from immunoSEQ multiplex PCR; TCRdb's copy has only in-frame clones and leaves some out. The data show some 180,000 clones, around 80% seen once. The sequencing sample was made of peripheral blood. The receptors shown here come from a woman aged 80 or older with active or convalescent COVID-19.

The chain is built from TRBV27 and TRBJ1-6; 7 nucleotides line up with TRBD1. Germline CDR1 is MNHEY and CDR2 is SMNVEV (reference sequence). V was pared by 4 bases and J by 1 base, with 1 base of the junction left unmatched. This CDR3 has 15 amino acids. The CDR3 spells CASSSDRSYNSPLHF. DNA of the CDR3: TGTGCCAGCAGTTCGGACAGGTCCTATAATTCACCCCTCCACTTT.

Written as DNA, the CDR3 is TGTGCCAGCAGCGTGGACCGGGGGATTTCACCCCTCCACTTT. Protein sequence: CASSVDRGISPLHF. The V call is TRBV5-5, the J call TRBJ1-6; possible D gene TRBD1, 5 bases. The CDR3 runs to 14 residues. V shed 4 bases and J shed 9 bases, with 14 bases lying between them. Germline values: CDR1 SGHKS, CDR2 YYEKEE (reference sequence).

This clone was found a few times. V and J are TRBV3-1 (or the pseudogene TRBV3-2) and TRBJ2-2; no firm D call. The V end was cut by 8 bases, the J end by 1 base, with 17 bases between. The CDR3 spans 16 residues. Germline V CDR1 and CDR2: LGHDT, YNNKEL (reference sequence). CDR3 region: CASAWRRTGNTGELFF. CDR3 in DNA: TGTGCCAGCGCTTGGAGACGAACTGGGAACACCGGGGAGCTGTTTTTT.

The gene calls are TRBV12-3 or TRBV12-4 and TRBJ1-1; D gene uncertain. This CDR3 comprises 13 residues. V was cut by 2 bases and J by 0 bases, with 4 bases left in between. The CDR3 here is CASSLWLNTEAFF. The CDR3 DNA follows: TGTGCCAGCAGTTTATGGCTGAACACTGAAGCTTTCTTT.

The chain combines TRBV9 with TRBJ2-3; 10 nucleotides match TRBD2. V dropped 2 bases and J dropped 3; count of bases not matched to a gene: 3. The CDR3 loop spans 15 amino acids. Germline V gene sequence: CDR1 SGDLS, CDR2 YYNGEE. In DNA form, the CDR3 reads TGTGCCAGCAGCGTCAGCGGGGGGGTAACAGATACGCAGTATTTT. This gives the protein CASSVSGGVTDTQYF.

The gene calls are TRBV11-2 and TRBJ1-2; possibly TRBD1 for D (6 bases). Germline CDR1 SGHAT, CDR2 FQNNGV. Trimming stripped 1 base from V and 2 bases from J, with 17 bases between. The CDR3 consists of 17 residues. CDR3 in DNA: TGTGCCAGCAGCTTAGTGGTGACAGGACCTATAAACTATGGCTACACCTTC. Encoded protein: CASSLVVTGPINYGYTF.

The chain combines TRBV27 with TRBJ2-2; D gene uncertain. Trimming took 3 bases from V and 8 from J, leaving 7 bases between them. This CDR3 has 12 residues. Germline loops: CDR1 MNHEY, CDR2 SMNVEV (reference sequence). CDR3 DNA sequence: TGTGCCAGCAGTTTTATTACAGGGGAGCTGTTTTTT. Translation gives CASSFITGELFF.

The chain carries TRBV28 and TRBJ1-5; D perhaps matches TRBD1 (5 bases). V was cut by 3 bases and J by 6 bases, with 15 bases left in between. Germline loops: CDR1 MDHEN, CDR2 SYDVKM. The CDR3 runs 15 residues. The CDR3 nucleotides are TGTGCCAGCAGTTTGTTTCAGGGTCGCGCTCAGCCCCAGCATTTT. It encodes CASSLFQGRAQPQHF.

V usage is TRBV19 and J usage is TRBJ1-5; 7 nucleotides agree with TRBD1. V lost 4 bases to trimming and J lost 2 bases; unmatched junction nucleotides: 2. The CDR3 spans 14 residues. The V gene's germline CDR1 is LNHDA and CDR2 SQIVND (reference sequence). The CDR3 DNA reads TGTGCCAGTAGTAGACAGGGAGGCAATCAGCCCCAGCATTTT. This encodes CASSRQGGNQPQHF. Filled out from reference TRBV19 and TRBJ1-5, the complete variable domain reads DGGITQSPKYLFRKEGQNVTLSCEQNLNHDAMYWYRQDPGQGLRLIYYSQIVNDFQKGDIAEGYSVSREKKESFPLTVTSAQKNPTAFYLCASSRQGGNQPQHFGDGTRLSIL.

The table lists this clone with a few counts. This sequence joins TRBV5-4 and TRBJ2-7; weak D call: TRBD1 (5 bases). There are 13 residues in the CDR3. The germline CDR1 and CDR2 sequences are SGHNT and YYREEE (reference sequence). V was pared by 2 bases and J by 3 bases, with 9 bases between. Here the CDR3 reads CASSFQGDYEQYF. Written as DNA, the CDR3 is TGTGCCAGCAGCTTCCAGGGTGACTACGAGCAGTACTTC.

The chain couples TRBV3-1 (or the pseudogene TRBV3-2) to TRBJ2-5; 9 bases agree with TRBD1. J gave up 3 bases and V 0 bases, and 11 bases lay outside the gene matches. Germline V gives CDR1 LGHDT, CDR2 YNNKEL (reference sequence). This CDR3 is built from 18 residues. The CDR3 is CASSQDLGDREFEETQYF. In nucleotides, the CDR3 is TGTGCCAGCAGCCAAGATCTAGGGGACAGGGAATTTGAAGAGACCCAGTACTTC.

V is TRBV19 and J is TRBJ2-7, with D possibly being TRBD2 (7 bases). The CDR3 consists of 14 residues. Deletions cut 5 bases from V and 5 bases from J, with 16 bases between. CDR1 LNHDA and CDR2 SQIVND come from the germline V gene (reference sequence). CDR3 DNA: TGTGCCAGTAGTTTGGGAGGGGGGGTTGACGAGCAGTACTTC. The encoded protein is CASSLGGGVDEQYF.

The rearrangement links TRBV28 to TRBJ1-6; 7 nucleotides match TRBD1. The CDR3 totals 17 residues. The germline V gene encodes CDR1 MDHEN and CDR2 SYDVKM. Trimming took 5 bases from V and 5 from J; bases not matched to a gene: 12. In DNA form, the CDR3 reads TGTGCCAGCAGTATATCAGGGGGTAACTCAAATAATTCACCCCTCCACTTT. Translation gives CASSISGGNSNNSPLHF.

The chain has TRBV20-1 and TRBJ1-1; TRBD1 aligns across 10 bases. J gave up 9 bases and V 3 bases, and 7 bases lay outside the gene matches. Germline V gene sequence: CDR1 DFQATT, CDR2 SNEGSKA (reference sequence). The CDR3 has 13 residues. CDR3 in amino acids: CSASRGTGVQAFF. The CDR3 region has the DNA TGCAGTGCTAGTCGGGGGACAGGGGTTCAAGCTTTCTTT.

This clone was observed a few times. This sequence joins TRBV27 and TRBJ2-2, with D perhaps matching TRBD1 (6 bases). Trimming removed 6 bases from V and 0 bases from J, with 17 bases in between. CDR1 MNHEY and CDR2 SMNVEV come from the germline V gene (reference sequence). The CDR3 length is 17 residues. The CDR3: CASSRPLDSSNTGELFF. CDR3 bases: TGTGCCAGCAGCCGACCCCTGGACAGTTCGAACACCGGGGAGCTGTTTTTT.

This rearrangement joins TRBV6-5 to TRBJ1-1, with D hard to call. V was shortened by 4 bases and J by 5 bases, with 5 bases between the two germline ends. From germline, CDR1 is MNHEY and CDR2 SVGAGI. CDR3 length equals 11 residues. The CDR3 is CASSSRTEAFF. In nucleotides, the CDR3 is TGTGCCAGCAGTTCTAGGACTGAAGCTTTCTTT.

The chain carries TRBV18 and TRBJ1-5; 7 nucleotides align to TRBD1. V shed 3 bases, J shed 8 bases, and the junction held 4 bases outside the gene matches. Germline V CDR1 and CDR2: KGHSH, LQKENI. This CDR3 comprises 13 residues. Here the CDR3 DNA reads TGTGCCAGCTCACCGACAGGGTTTAAGCCCCAGCATTTT. Its translation is CASSPTGFKPQHF.

The chain joins TRBV13 to TRBJ1-2; D may be TRBD1 (6 bases). Germline CDR1 is PRHDT and CDR2 is FYEKMQ (reference sequence). V was clipped by 0 bases and J by 7 bases, with 15 bases between them. This CDR3 spans 15 amino acids. The CDR3 is CASSLGQAGESGYTF. The CDR3 bases are TGTGCCAGCAGCTTAGGCCAAGCAGGGGAGAGTGGCTACACCTTC. Based on the CDR3 plus reference TRBV13 and TRBJ1-2, the full variable domain is AAGVIQSPRHLIKEKRETATLKCYPIPRHDTVYWYQQGPGQDPQFLISFYEKMQSDKGSIPDRFSAQQFSDYHSELNMSSLELGDSALYFCASSLGQAGESGYTFGSGTRLTVV.

The chain is built from TRBV12-3 or TRBV12-4 and TRBJ1-1; unclear D gene. V lost 4 bases and J lost 4, with 4 bases in between. This CDR3 is 11 amino acids long. CDR3 residues: CASSSRTEAFF. In nucleotides, the CDR3 is TGTGCCAGCAGTTCGCGCACTGAAGCTTTCTTT.

The chain couples TRBV4-3 to TRBJ1-2, with D perhaps matching TRBD1 (6 bases). V was shortened by 1 base and J by 3 bases, with 9 bases between the two germline ends. Germline V gene data show CDR1 as LGHNA and CDR2 as YSLEER. CDR3 length: 14 residues. CDR3 loop: CASSQGQGYYGYTF. The CDR3 coding sequence is TGCGCCAGCAGCCAAGGGCAGGGGTACTATGGCTACACCTTC.

The V and J genes are TRBV19 and TRBJ2-1; 11 nucleotides agree with TRBD2. The CDR3 totals 16 residues. With 3 bases clipped from V and 4 bases from J, the junction kept 5 bases outside the gene matches. The germline gives CDR1 LNHDA, CDR2 SQIVND (reference sequence). The CDR3 loop is CASSMVAGGNYNEQFF. DNA for the CDR3: TGTGCCAGTAGTATGGTAGCGGGGGGGAATTACAATGAGCAGTTCTTC.

This clone was seen only once. The chain joins TRBV15 to TRBJ1-2; a possible D gene is TRBD1 (6 bases). Germline lookup yields CDR1 LNHNV and CDR2 YYDKDF (reference sequence). The CDR3 contains 16 residues. Trimming shortened V by 5 bases and J by 8 bases, and 24 bases separated the two germline ends. CDR3 bases: TGTGCCACCAGCGACCATACAGGGCAGTGGGCAGGAGGCTACACCTTC. Translating gives CATSDHTGQWAGGYTF.

The genes are TRBV5-5 and TRBJ2-3; D may be TRBD1 (6 bases). Trimming took off 5 bases at V and 4 bases at J, with 17 bases between the two ends. The CDR3 loop spans 15 amino acids. Per germline, CDR1 SGHKS and CDR2 YYEKEE (reference sequence). The CDR3 sequence: CASREQTGTPDTQYF. The CDR3 DNA reads TGTGCCAGCAGGGAGCAGACAGGAACCCCAGATACGCAGTATTTT.

This chain joins TRBV19 and TRBJ2-5; a weak D match, TRBD2 (6 bases). Germline lookup yields CDR1 LNHDA and CDR2 SQIVND (reference sequence). Trimming pared 10 bases from V and 5 bases from J, leaving 23 bases between. CDR3 length: 15 residues. The CDR3: CATPPGSGETETQYF. The CDR3 DNA sequence: TGTGCCACCCCCCCCGGGTCGGGAGAGACGGAGACCCAGTACTTC.

The V gene is TRBV27, the J gene TRBJ1-4; possible D gene TRBD1, 6 bases. The CDR3 is made up of 16 amino acids. CDR1 is MNHEY and CDR2 is SMNVEV in the germline V gene (reference sequence). The germline V and J ends were trimmed by 5 bases and 0 bases, with 13 bases remaining between them. CDR3 region: CASSLLGGTTNEKLFF. CDR3 coding DNA: TGTGCCAGCAGTCTTCTTGGGGGCACAACTAATGAAAAACTGTTTTTT. The full variable domain, with the rest looked up from reference TRBV27 and TRBJ1-4, is EAQVTQNPRYLITVTGKKLTVTCSQNMNHEYMSWYRQDPGLGLRQIYYSMNVEVTDKGDVPEGYKVSRKEKRNFPLILESPSPNQTSLYFCASSLLGGTTNEKLFFGSGTQLSVL.

V gene TRBV5-6 combines with J gene TRBJ2-7; possibly TRBD1 for D (5 bases). CDR3 length: 13 residues. The germline V gene has CDR1 SGHDT and CDR2 YYEEEE. V lost 4 bases and J lost 5, with 13 bases in between. The CDR3 DNA is TGTGCCAGCAGCCAGGGTGTTGGGAACGAGCAGTACTTC. Its protein is CASSQGVGNEQYF.

V is TRBV15 and J is TRBJ2-5; D possibly corresponds to TRBD1 (5 bases). Trimming shortened V by 6 bases and J by 2 bases, and 13 bases separated the two germline ends. CDR1 is LNHNV, CDR2 YYDKDF, per germline (reference sequence). This CDR3 contains 14 residues. CDR3 bases: TGTGCCACCAGTCAGACAGTGAATCAAGAGACCCAGTACTTC. Its translation is CATSQTVNQETQYF.

V is TRBV20-1 and J is TRBJ2-3; perhaps TRBD1 as D (5 bases). The V and J ends lost 3 bases and 2 bases respectively, with 15 bases between them. Germline CDR1 is DFQATT and CDR2 is SNEGSKA (reference sequence). This CDR3 is built from 15 residues. CDR3 protein: CSASKGPVDTDTQYF. The CDR3 DNA reads TGCAGTGCTAGTAAGGGGCCAGTGGACACAGATACGCAGTATTTT.

The J gene is TRBJ1-1, the V gene TRBV6-6; 7 bases are shared with TRBD1. V was pared by 5 bases and J by 0 bases, with 3 bases of the junction left unmatched. Per germline, CDR1 MNHNY and CDR2 SVGAGI (reference sequence). The CDR3 extends over 14 amino acids. The CDR3 DNA reads TGTGCCAGCAGTCTCGACAGGGTGAACACTGAAGCTTTCTTT. Its translation is CASSLDRVNTEAFF.

The rearrangement uses TRBV3-1 (or the pseudogene TRBV3-2) and TRBJ1-4; perhaps TRBD1 as D (6 bases). CDR1 is LGHDT and CDR2 is YNNKEL in the germline V gene (reference sequence). The CDR3 has 13 residues. V dropped 4 bases and J dropped 5 bases, with 8 bases sitting between them. The CDR3 nucleotides are TGTGCCAGCAGCCTTGGACAGAATGAAAAACTGTTTTTT. Translated: CASSLGQNEKLFF.